This TCR beta chain is drawn from a study of shared clonotypes between healthy human individuals. The wider study: The study drew on two women and three men aged 18 to 49 as donors.

The data were produced by immunoSEQ multiplex PCR, yet TCRdb's version contains in-frame clones alone and is incomplete. The sample contains millions of clones, approximately 94% of which appear only once. CD8 cells regarded as naive lacked CD45RO, were positively chosen for CCR7, and omitted terminally differentiated effector memory CD45RA+ cells. None of the donors, who were healthy HIV-negative adults, had recently had acute infections or vaccinations. The study's findings and limits: Blood was the sole source, and tissue repertoires probably differ. A generally larger estimated richness was seen in naive subsets than in memory subsets.

Turning to this clone: The antigen remains undetermined.

There are 13 residues in the CDR3. The junction had 6 bases not matched to a gene; V was cut back by 10 bases and J by 3 bases. Germline values: CDR1 SEHNR, CDR2 FQNEAQ (reference sequence). This rearrangement joins TRBV7-9 to TRBJ2-5; 9 bases line up with TRBD1. Sequencing was done on a sample of naive CD8+ T cells sorted from blood. This TCR derives from a man aged 18 to 30 in good health. The CDR3 bases are TGTGCCACCGACAGGGGGGGGAAAGAGACCCAGTACTTC. Protein: CATDRGGKETQYF.